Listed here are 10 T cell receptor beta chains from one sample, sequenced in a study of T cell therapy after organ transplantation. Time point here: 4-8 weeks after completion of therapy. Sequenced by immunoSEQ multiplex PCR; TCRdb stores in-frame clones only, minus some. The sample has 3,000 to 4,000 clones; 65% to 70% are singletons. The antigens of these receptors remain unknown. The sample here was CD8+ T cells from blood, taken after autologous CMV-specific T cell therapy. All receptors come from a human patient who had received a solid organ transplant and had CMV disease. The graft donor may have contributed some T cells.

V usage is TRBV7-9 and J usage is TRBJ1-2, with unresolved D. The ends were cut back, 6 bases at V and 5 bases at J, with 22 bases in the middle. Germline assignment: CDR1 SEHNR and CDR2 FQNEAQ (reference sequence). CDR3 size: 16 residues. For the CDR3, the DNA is TGTGCCAGCAGGGCTTCTCATGGCCGGCAGTCGTATGGCTACACCTTC. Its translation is CASRASHGRQSYGYTF.

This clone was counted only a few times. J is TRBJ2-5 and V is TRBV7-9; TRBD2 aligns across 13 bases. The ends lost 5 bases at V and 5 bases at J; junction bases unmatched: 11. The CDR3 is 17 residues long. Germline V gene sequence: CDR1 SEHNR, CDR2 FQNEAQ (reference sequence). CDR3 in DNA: TGTGCCAGCAGCCCTACCGGACTAGCGGGAGACGGGGAGACCCAGTACTTC. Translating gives CASSPTGLAGDGETQYF.

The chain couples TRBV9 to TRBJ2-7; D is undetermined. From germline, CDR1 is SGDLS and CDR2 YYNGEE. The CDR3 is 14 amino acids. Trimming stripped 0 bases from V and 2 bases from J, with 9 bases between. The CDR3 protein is CASSVDPEPYEQYF. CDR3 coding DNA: TGTGCCAGCAGCGTAGACCCAGAGCCCTACGAGCAGTACTTC.

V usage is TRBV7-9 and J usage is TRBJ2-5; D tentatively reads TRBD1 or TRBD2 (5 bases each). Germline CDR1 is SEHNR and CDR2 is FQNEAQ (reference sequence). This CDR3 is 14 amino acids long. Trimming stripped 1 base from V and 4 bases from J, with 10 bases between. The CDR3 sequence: CASSLVTGGETQYF. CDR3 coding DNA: TGTGCCAGCAGCTTAGTTACTGGGGGAGAGACCCAGTACTTC.

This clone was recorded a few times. The chain's CDR3 is CAISASGTGGTGELFF. The CDR3 DNA reads TGTGCCATCAGCGCGTCCGGGACAGGGGGCACCGGGGAGCTGTTTTTT. J is TRBJ2-2 and V is TRBV10-3, with 11 bases identical to TRBD1. Germline V gene sequence: CDR1 ENHRY, CDR2 SYGVKD. This CDR3 contains 16 residues. The V segment lost 6 bases and the J segment 4 bases; nucleotides outside the gene matches: 7.

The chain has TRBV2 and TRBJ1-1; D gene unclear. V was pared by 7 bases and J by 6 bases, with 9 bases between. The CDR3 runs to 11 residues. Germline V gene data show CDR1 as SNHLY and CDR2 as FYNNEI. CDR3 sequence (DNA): TGTGCCAGCATGTGGCACCCTGAAGCTTTCTTT. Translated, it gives CASMWHPEAFF.

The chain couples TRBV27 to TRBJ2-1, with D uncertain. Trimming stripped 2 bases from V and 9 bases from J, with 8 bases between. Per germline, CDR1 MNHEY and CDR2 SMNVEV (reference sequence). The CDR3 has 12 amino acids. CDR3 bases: TGTGCCAGCAGTTTAGGAAAAAGTGAGCAGTTCTTC. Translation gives CASSLGKSEQFF.

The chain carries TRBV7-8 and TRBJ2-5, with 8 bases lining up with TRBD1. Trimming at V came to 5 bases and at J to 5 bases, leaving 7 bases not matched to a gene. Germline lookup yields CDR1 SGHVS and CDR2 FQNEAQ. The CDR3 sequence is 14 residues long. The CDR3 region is CASSQQGGWETQYF. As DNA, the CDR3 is TGTGCCAGCAGCCAACAGGGGGGTTGGGAGACCCAGTACTTC.

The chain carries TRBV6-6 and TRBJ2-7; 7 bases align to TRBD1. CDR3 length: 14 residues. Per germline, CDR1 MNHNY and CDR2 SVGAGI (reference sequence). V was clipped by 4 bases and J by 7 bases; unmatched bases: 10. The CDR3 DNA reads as TGTGCCAGCAGTTTATCCCCGGGACAGATAGAGCAGTACTTC. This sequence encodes CASSLSPGQIEQYF.

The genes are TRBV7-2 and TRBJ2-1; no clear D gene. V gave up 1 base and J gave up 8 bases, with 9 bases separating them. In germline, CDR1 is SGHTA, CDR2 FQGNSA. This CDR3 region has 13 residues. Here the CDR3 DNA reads TGTGCCAGCAGCTTAGACCGGTTCGATGAGCAGTTCTTC. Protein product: CASSLDRFDEQFF.